Below are 6 T cell receptor beta chains sequenced from a single sample in a study of blood T cell repertoires in COVID-19. Data came from immunoSEQ multiplex PCR; TCRdb stores just in-frame clones and leaves some out. Of roughly 190,000 clones listed, around four fifths are singletons. The sample comprised peripheral blood. Receptors originate from a human donor in a cohort sampled during active COVID-19.

The chain carries TRBV5-1 and TRBJ2-3; perhaps TRBD2 as D (6 bases). The CDR3 loop spans 16 amino acids. Germline CDR1 and CDR2: SGHRS and YFSETQ. The V and J ends lost 4 bases and 0 bases respectively, with 15 bases between them. CDR3 nucleotides: TGCGCCAGCAGCCTGACACTAGCAACCAGCACAGATACGCAGTATTTT. It codes for CASSLTLATSTDTQYF.

The V gene is TRBV11-2, the J gene TRBJ2-7; TRBD2 matches 7 bases. Germline trimming cut 0 bases from V and 3 bases from J; bases unmatched to any gene: 8. The CDR3 is 16 residues long. Germline-derived CDR1 and CDR2 are SGHAT and FQNNGV. The CDR3 spells CASSLDLTGGSYEQYF. Written as DNA, the CDR3 is TGTGCCAGCAGCTTAGATCTCACTGGCGGGAGCTACGAGCAGTACTTC.

J is TRBJ2-2 and V is TRBV5-1; 8 bases are a match to TRBD1. This CDR3 is 15 amino acids long. V shed 1 base and J 3 bases; nucleotides not matched to a gene: 2. CDR1 is SGHRS, CDR2 YFSETQ, per germline. CDR3 nucleotides: TGCGCCAGCAGCTTGATACAGGGGGACACCGGGGAGCTGTTTTTT. Its translation is CASSLIQGDTGELFF.

The rearrangement links TRBV18 to TRBJ2-7, with TRBD1 identical over 10 bases. This CDR3 comprises 15 residues. Germline-derived CDR1 and CDR2 are KGHSH and LQKENI. V was pared by 5 bases and J by 3 bases, with 7 bases of the junction left unmatched. DNA of the CDR3: TGTGCCAGCTCAAGATCCGGGACAGGGGTCTACGAGCAGTACTTC. This translates into CASSRSGTGVYEQYF.

The chain employs TRBV18 and TRBJ2-1, with 8 bases lining up with TRBD2. V lost 3 bases and J lost 9; bases outside the gene matches: 13. There are 16 residues in the CDR3. CDR1 and CDR2 (germline): KGHSH, LQKENI. Here the CDR3 DNA reads TGTGCCAGCTCACCGGGGTTGGCGGGAGGAGAGGCTGAGCAGTTCTTC. This translates into CASSPGLAGGEAEQFF. The full variable domain, rest sourced from reference TRBV18 and TRBJ2-1, is NAGVMQNPRHLVRRRGQEARLRCSPMKGHSHVYWYRQLPEEGLKFMVYLQKENIIDESGMPKERFSAEFPKEGPSILRIQQVVRGDSAAYFCASSPGLAGGEAEQFFGPGTRLTVL.

The chain joins TRBV18 to TRBJ2-7; D not certain. Deletions cut 4 bases from V and 2 bases from J, with 9 bases between. CDR3 length: 13 amino acids. CDR1 is KGHSH, CDR2 LQKENI, per germline. The CDR3 spells CASSQDIPYEQYF. In DNA, the CDR3 is TGTGCCAGCTCACAAGACATCCCCTACGAGCAGTACTTC.